This TCR beta chain derives from a study of regulatory T cells in long-lasting Graves disease. Whole-study findings and limits: Preferential use of TRBV28, TRBJ1-2 and TRBJ2-5 was seen in persistent disease. Persistent Graves' patients showed less TCR diversity than newly diagnosed ones. Possibly, accuracy suffered from the small sample size.

In this sample, this clonotype turned up many times. Antigen unknown. The CDR3 contains 15 residues. The V segment lost 6 bases and the J segment 4 bases; nucleotides outside the gene matches: 6. Germline V gene lookup returns CDR1 MNHNS and CDR2 SASEGT. The time point denotes: newly diagnosed GD, antithyroid drugs for less than 3 months. The TCR library was prepared using RNA isolated from PBMCs. Both iRepertoire HTBI primers and Arm-PCR of CDR3 regions were used to build the TCR beta libraries. In the original workflow: About 60 TRBV and 13 to 15 TRBJ segments were identified across samples. From the multiplex PCR reads, TCRdb called clonotypes with MiXCR, one entry per CDR3 protein. The V and J calls and clone size come from TCRdb's table, not from the authors' own analysis. Of approximately 300,000 distinct CDR3 sequences listed, 15% to 20% are singletons.

The material was peripheral blood mononuclear cells (PBMCs), obtained at new diagnosis, from a patient treated with antithyroid drugs. The source of this sequence is a female donor with Graves disease. The J gene is TRBJ1-6, the V gene TRBV6-1; 7 bases are shared with TRBD1. The CDR3 sequence: CASSGGTVYNSPLHF. CDR3 in DNA: TGTGCCAGCAGCGGCGGGACAGTGTATAATTCACCCCTCCACTTT.